These 23 T cell receptor beta chains share one sample of origin, sequenced in a study of T cell repertoires in cytomegalovirus infection. TCRdb used MiXCR to reprocess the reads, holding one entry per CDR3 protein. The table records hundreds of thousands of distinct CDR3 sequences, roughly 26% of them present only once. The sequencing input was CD8+ T cells from PBMCs. Receptors originate from a human donor in good health (CMV status not recorded). Some clones in this sample may be carry-over from other donors' samples.

This clonotype has at least ten counts. The chain joins TRBV25-1 to TRBJ1-3; D is unclear. Germline CDR1 reads MGHDK; CDR2 reads SYGVNS. V lost 7 bases, J lost 8 bases, and 15 bases lay in between. The length of the CDR3 is 13 residues. CDR3 bases: TGTGCCAGCACAGACTCGGGCGGTGACACCATATATTTT. It encodes CASTDSGGDTIYF.

The V gene is TRBV27, the J gene TRBJ2-5; D possibly uses TRBD1 or TRBD2 (6 bases each). Between the trimmed V and J ends, which lost 5 bases and 9 bases, there was a span of 16 bases. The CDR3 contains 13 residues. CDR1 MNHEY and CDR2 SMNVEV come from the germline V gene (reference sequence). The CDR3 reads CASSDGGPGAQYF. The DNA of the CDR3 is TGTGCCAGCAGTGACGGGGGCCCAGGGGCCCAGTACTTC.

This clonotype came up a few times. The chain couples TRBV12-3 or TRBV12-4 to TRBJ1-1; weak D call: TRBD1 (5 bases). This CDR3 spans 14 amino acids. Trimming stripped 5 bases from V and 5 bases from J, with 15 bases between. CDR3 region: CASSVRGGRTEAFF. The CDR3, as DNA: TGTGCCAGCAGTGTCCGGGGGGGACGGACTGAAGCTTTCTTT.

This clonotype occurred many times. The J gene is TRBJ2-1, the V gene TRBV28; D not resolved. Trimming took off 3 bases at V and 1 base at J, with 10 bases between the two ends. Germline CDR1 MDHEN, CDR2 SYDVKM. The CDR3 sequence is 15 residues long. Here the CDR3 reads CASSFPVISYNEQFF. The CDR3 nucleotides are TGTGCCAGCAGTTTCCCAGTTATTTCCTACAATGAGCAGTTCTTC.

This clonotype was seen repeatedly, ten times or more. The J gene is TRBJ2-2, the V gene TRBV7-6, with 11 bases fitting TRBD2. V lost 0 bases and J lost 5; bases outside the gene matches: 2. The CDR3 sequence is 16 residues long. From germline, CDR1 is SGHVS and CDR2 FNYEAQ. CDR3 residues: CASSLAPSGGTGELFF. The CDR3, as DNA: TGTGCCAGCAGCTTAGCCCCTAGCGGGGGGACCGGGGAGCTGTTTTTT.

This clonotype was seen ten or more times. The chain links TRBV7-9 to TRBJ2-2; TRBD1 aligns across 10 bases. The germline V gene has CDR1 SEHNR and CDR2 FQNEAQ (reference sequence). The ends lost 5 bases at V and 5 bases at J; junction bases unmatched: 8. The CDR3 runs to 16 residues. CDR3 coding DNA: TGTGCCAGCAGCCCCCGGGACAGGGGTCGGACCGGGGAGCTGTTTTTT. Translating it yields CASSPRDRGRTGELFF.

This clonotype was detected only a few times. The CDR3 loop is CASSYGGRGTEAFF. The DNA of the CDR3 is TGTGCCAGCAGTTACGGAGGGAGAGGAACTGAAGCTTTCTTT. This rearrangement joins TRBV6-5 to TRBJ1-1; D not resolved. CDR3 length: 14 amino acids. Trimming stripped 2 bases from V and 5 bases from J, with 12 bases between. Per the germline V gene, CDR1 is MNHEY and CDR2 is SVGAGI.

About this clonotype itself: A much larger clone sits a single nucleotide away, making a read error possible. The rearrangement uses TRBV20-1 and TRBJ1-5; 12 positions agree with TRBD1. This CDR3 is 16 amino acids long. Germline V gene sequence: CDR1 DFQATT, CDR2 SNEGSKA (reference sequence). V was clipped by 6 bases and J by 1 base; unmatched bases: 7. DNA of the CDR3: TGCAGTGCCTCGGGACAGGGGGCCCAAAGCAATCAGCCCCAGCATTTT. It specifies CSASGQGAQSNQPQHF.

As for this clonotype: It may be a read error: a sequence one base away is much more abundant. The genes are TRBV6-6 and TRBJ1-5, with a tentative D call TRBD1 (5 bases). This CDR3 is 18 amino acids long. V lost 2 bases and J lost 0, with 17 bases in between. CDR1 and CDR2 from the germline V gene are MNHNY and SVGAGI (reference sequence). The CDR3 region is CASSYVIWDRDSNQPQHF. CDR3 bases: TGTGCCAGCAGTTACGTCATCTGGGACCGGGATAGCAATCAGCCCCAGCATTTT.

This clonotype was seen just once. Here the CDR3 reads CSASSNHLNEQFF. The CDR3, as DNA: TGCAGTGCTAGTTCTAACCACCTAAATGAGCAGTTCTTC. The chain couples TRBV20-1 to TRBJ2-1; no reliable D call. Trimming took off 3 bases at V and 7 bases at J, with 13 bases between the two ends. The CDR3 has 13 residues. CDR1 and CDR2 from the germline V gene are DFQATT and SNEGSKA (reference sequence).

The table lists this clonotype with many counts. This chain joins TRBV6-1 and TRBJ1-4; D unresolved. Trimming cost V 7 bases and J 6 bases, with 15 bases left between them. The CDR3 is 14 residues long. Germline V gene data show CDR1 as MNHNS and CDR2 as SASEGT. CDR3 bases: TGTGCCAGCAAAATCGGCGGCGGATATGAAAAACTGTTTTTT. Translated, it gives CASKIGGGYEKLFF.

The chain combines TRBV7-6 with TRBJ2-5, with D perhaps TRBD1 or TRBD2 (6 bases each). The CDR3 sequence is 14 residues long. CDR1 and CDR2 from the germline V gene are SGHVS and FNYEAQ. V shed 6 bases and J shed 1 base, with 12 bases lying between them. CDR3 sequence: CASSSTGAQETQYF. CDR3 DNA: TGTGCCAGCAGTTCGACGGGGGCCCAAGAGACCCAGTACTTC.

The chain carries TRBV6-1 and TRBJ1-1; D not certain. Germline-derived CDR1 and CDR2 are MNHNS and SASEGT. This CDR3 spans 15 amino acids. The V and J ends lost 7 bases and 4 bases respectively, with 19 bases between them. This CDR3 is CASNPWEHAGTEAFF. The CDR3 DNA sequence: TGTGCCAGCAACCCATGGGAACATGCCGGCACTGAAGCTTTCTTT.

This clonotype has ten or more counts. This rearrangement joins TRBV7-6 to TRBJ2-7; a weak D match, TRBD2 (6 bases). The length of the CDR3 is 16 residues. V was clipped by 5 bases and J by 1 base, with 18 bases between them. The germline gives CDR1 SGHVS, CDR2 FNYEAQ. This CDR3 is CASSPYPKRGSYEQYV. The CDR3, as DNA: TGTGCCAGCAGCCCCTACCCGAAACGGGGGTCCTACGAGCAGTACGTC.

This clonotype was seen many times. The J gene is TRBJ1-1, the V gene TRBV6-2 or TRBV6-3; a possible D gene is TRBD1 (5 bases). The CDR3 is made up of 12 amino acids. Trimming cost V 5 bases and J 7 bases, with 11 bases left between them. Germline V gives CDR1 MNHEY, CDR2 SVGEGT. CDR3 region: CASSEGYIEAFF. CDR3 in DNA: TGTGCCAGCAGTGAGGGGTACATTGAAGCTTTCTTT.

A few counts support this clonotype. The J gene is TRBJ2-7, the V gene TRBV7-8, with 7 bases aligning to TRBD1. After removal of 5 bases from V and 3 bases from J, the junction contained 4 bases not matched to a gene. The CDR3 extends over 13 amino acids. Germline CDR1 and CDR2: SGHVS and FQNEAQ. DNA of the CDR3: TGTGCCAGCAGCGTGGGACAGATCTACGAGCAGTACGTC. This gives the protein CASSVGQIYEQYV.

This chain links TRBV5-6 with TRBJ1-2; D gene unclear. V lost 0 bases, J lost 4 bases, and 19 bases lay in between. The CDR3 is made up of 17 amino acids. Looked up from germline, CDR1 is SGHDT and CDR2 is YYEEEE. CDR3 loop: CASSLEAAGPSSYGYTF. DNA of the CDR3: TGTGCCAGCAGCTTGGAGGCGGCCGGCCCCTCAAGCTATGGCTACACCTTC.

This clonotype was recorded a few times. The rearrangement joins TRBV6-2 or TRBV6-3 to TRBJ1-5; D call uncertain. Between the trimmed V and J ends, which lost 6 bases and 6 bases, there was a span of 12 bases. From germline, CDR1 is MNHEY and CDR2 SVGEGT. The CDR3 contains 13 residues. The CDR3 sequence is CASRPGLSQPQHF. In DNA, the CDR3 is TGTGCCAGCAGACCGGGCCTTTCTCAGCCCCAGCATTTT.

Ten or more counts support this clonotype. This sequence joins TRBV7-8 and TRBJ2-1; TRBD2 matches 9 bases. The V and J ends lost 0 bases and 7 bases, in that order; junction bases with no gene match: 10. The CDR3 contains 17 residues. Germline lookup yields CDR1 SGHVS and CDR2 FQNEAQ. The CDR3 sequence is CASSLAREGGGANEQFF. Written as DNA, the CDR3 is TGTGCCAGCAGCTTAGCGAGAGAGGGCGGGGGGGCGAATGAGCAGTTCTTC.

The J gene is TRBJ2-1, the V gene TRBV7-9; the D gene is possibly TRBD2 (6 bases). The CDR3 is 15 amino acids. Deletions cut 4 bases from V and 2 bases from J, with 12 bases between. Looked up from germline, CDR1 is SEHNR and CDR2 is FQNEAQ (reference sequence). In DNA form, the CDR3 reads TGTGCCAGCAGCTCCTCGGAGGGGACCTACAATGAGCAGTTCTTC. The encoded protein is CASSSSEGTYNEQFF.

The J gene is TRBJ2-7, the V gene TRBV20-1, with D possibly called TRBD1 or TRBD2 (6 bases each). Deletions cut 0 bases from V and 1 base from J, with 10 bases between. Germline V gene data show CDR1 as DFQATT and CDR2 as SNEGSKA (reference sequence). The CDR3 is 14 amino acids. The CDR3 DNA reads as TGCAGTGCTAGAGATTCGGGGGCATCCTACGAGCAGTACTTC. This translates into CSARDSGASYEQYF.

The genes are TRBV20-1 and TRBJ2-7, with 8 bases aligning to TRBD2. After removal of 2 bases from V and 7 bases from J, the junction contained 10 bases not matched to a gene. This CDR3 has 14 amino acids. Germline CDR1 and CDR2: DFQATT and SNEGSKA (reference sequence). Written as DNA, the CDR3 is TGCAGTGCTAGACCCCGGGGGGGGGCGCCTGAGCAGTACGTC. Translating it yields CSARPRGGAPEQYV.

This chain connects TRBV4-2 to TRBJ2-1; D uncertain. CDR1 is LGHNA, CDR2 YNFKEQ, per germline. The CDR3 has 17 amino acids. V was cut by 1 base and J by 0 bases, with 13 bases left in between. The CDR3 region has the DNA TGTGCCAGCAGCCAAGGGTGGAGCGAGAGCTCCTACAATGAGCAGTTCTTC. Its protein product is CASSQGWSESSYNEQFF.